One and the same sample provided the 14 T cell receptor beta chains below, sequenced in a study of cytomegalovirus exposure and HLA in healthy donors. Measured with immunoSEQ multiplex PCR; TCRdb has only the in-frame clones, and not every one. There are 45,000 to 70,000 clones in the sample; roughly 90% occur only once, and 0.8% to 1.2% lies in the top ten. The sequenced sample was PBMCs. These receptors came from a man younger than 30 in good health and CMV-seronegative.

The chain has TRBV10-3 and TRBJ2-3; 10 positions agree with TRBD2. V lost 4 bases, J lost 8 bases, and 15 bases stayed unmatched. Germline-derived CDR1 and CDR2 are ENHRY and SYGVKD. There are 17 residues in the CDR3. Written as DNA, the CDR3 is TGTGCCATCAGTGTCGGGCTAGCGGGAGAAGCTTCCCCTACGCAGTATTTT. Its translation: CAISVGLAGEASPTQYF.

The rearrangement joins TRBV5-1 to TRBJ2-1, with 11 bases fitting TRBD2. The ends lost 4 bases at V and 3 bases at J; junction bases unmatched: 9. Germline V lookup: CDR1 SGHRS, CDR2 YFSETQ. The CDR3 covers 17 residues. CDR3 region: CASSKTAGTSGYNEQFF. CDR3 nucleotide sequence: TGCGCCAGCAGCAAAACGGCCGGGACTAGCGGCTACAATGAGCAGTTCTTC.

The chain links TRBV11-3 to TRBJ1-2; no clear D. Per germline, CDR1 SGHNT and CDR2 YENEEA. The CDR3 loop spans 14 amino acids. Deletions cut 5 bases from V and 4 bases from J, with 14 bases between. The CDR3 DNA follows: TGTGCCAGCAGCCCGCGCCACTCATTCTATGGCTACACCTTC. Translation gives CASSPRHSFYGYTF.

There are a few counts of this clone. The V call is TRBV4-1, the J call TRBJ2-1, with 8 nucleotides matching TRBD2. Germline CDR1 is MGHRA and CDR2 is YSYEKL. The V segment lost 1 base and the J segment 1 base; nucleotides outside the gene matches: 12. The CDR3 consists of 19 residues. The CDR3 nucleotides are TGCGCCAGCAGCCAAGGAGCGTCAAGCGGGAGCGTTTCCTACAATGAGCAGTTCTTC. Protein product: CASSQGASSGSVSYNEQFF.

On this clone: Other DNA sequences in the same sample also yield this CDR3. This chain uses TRBV28 with TRBJ2-7; D is unclear. Looked up from germline, CDR1 is MDHEN and CDR2 is SYDVKM. This CDR3 has 11 amino acids. Trimming took 5 bases from V and 2 from J, leaving 4 bases between them. CDR3 sequence (DNA): TGTGCCAGCAGTCCCACCTACGAGCAGTACTTC. Translation: CASSPTYEQYF.

The chain links TRBV28 to TRBJ1-5; tentative D call: TRBD1 (5 bases). This CDR3 is built from 12 residues. Germline V gives CDR1 MDHEN, CDR2 SYDVKM. Trimming pared 8 bases from V and 6 bases from J, leaving 11 bases between. The CDR3 region is CASGHRSQPQHF. CDR3 sequence (DNA): TGTGCCAGCGGACACAGGAGTCAGCCCCAGCATTTT. Full variable domain (outside the CDR3, taken from reference TRBV28 and TRBJ1-5): DVKVTQSSRYLVKRTGEKVFLECVQDMDHENMFWYRQDPGLGLRLIYFSYDVKMKEKGDIPEGYSVSREKKERFSLILESASTNQTSMYLCASGHRSQPQHFGDGTRLSIL.

This sequence joins TRBV5-1 and TRBJ1-4; tentatively, D is TRBD1 (6 bases). The CDR3 has 14 amino acids. Between the trimmed V and J ends, which lost 2 bases and 7 bases, there was a span of 12 bases. Germline CDR1 reads SGHRS; CDR2 reads YFSETQ. In DNA, the CDR3 is TGCGCCAGCAGCTTTCGGGGGGCTCGTGAAAAACTGTTTTTT. Its translation is CASSFRGAREKLFF.

The CDR3 bases are TGTGCCAGCAGCTTGGGAGCTGTAGGACAGGGGGCCGGCTACACCTTC. Protein product: CASSLGAVGQGAGYTF. The rearrangement links TRBV5-6 to TRBJ1-2, with 11 bases that match TRBD1. There are 16 residues in the CDR3. The V segment lost 0 bases and the J segment 8 bases; nucleotides outside the gene matches: 9. Germline assignment: CDR1 SGHDT and CDR2 YYEEEE.

This rearrangement joins TRBV7-9 to TRBJ2-5, with 7 bases that match TRBD1. In germline, CDR1 is SEHNR, CDR2 FQNEAQ (reference sequence). J was trimmed by 4 bases and V by 1 base; bases with no gene match: 3. CDR3 length equals 14 residues. The CDR3 sequence is CASSLGQGIETQYF. As DNA, the CDR3 is TGTGCCAGCAGCTTAGGACAGGGTATAGAGACCCAGTACTTC.

The chain joins TRBV28 to TRBJ1-2; D uncertain. The V and J ends lost 1 base and 4 bases respectively, with 10 bases between them. In germline, CDR1 is MDHEN, CDR2 SYDVKM. The CDR3 runs 14 residues. CDR3 loop: CASSLSTLIYGYTF. CDR3 coding DNA: TGTGCCAGCAGTTTATCTACCCTTATCTATGGCTACACCTTC.

The chain joins TRBV6-1 to TRBJ1-4; possibly TRBD1 for D (6 bases). Germline CDR1 is MNHNS and CDR2 is SASEGT. V was pared by 10 bases and J by 10 bases, with 13 bases between. This CDR3 has 11 residues. The CDR3 sequence is CATKGHLKLFF. CDR3 nucleotides: TGTGCCACCAAGGGACACCTAAAACTGTTTTTT.

The rearrangement uses TRBV4-2 and TRBJ1-1; no definite D call. V lost 0 bases to trimming and J lost 8 bases, with 13 bases between them. This CDR3 comprises 14 residues. Germline assignment: CDR1 LGHNA and CDR2 YNFKEQ. CDR3 protein: CASSQDPRSWEAFF. The CDR3 nucleotides are TGTGCCAGCAGCCAAGATCCTCGGTCGTGGGAAGCTTTCTTT.

The gene calls are TRBV15 and TRBJ2-4; D may be TRBD2 (6 bases). V was pared by 0 bases and J by 0 bases, with 9 bases between. Germline lookup yields CDR1 LNHNV and CDR2 YYDKDF (reference sequence). The CDR3 runs to 16 residues. CDR3: CATSRDLEGAKNIQYF. The CDR3 region has the DNA TGTGCCACCAGCAGAGATCTGGAGGGAGCCAAAAACATTCAGTACTTC. Combining the CDR3 with reference TRBV15 and TRBJ2-4 gives the whole variable domain DAMVIQNPRYQVTQFGKPVTLSCSQTLNHNVMYWYQQKSSQAPKLLFHYYDKDFNNEADTPDNFQSRRPNTSFCFLDIRSPGLGDTAMYLCATSRDLEGAKNIQYFGAGTRLSVL.

This clone was observed a single time. V usage is TRBV28 and J usage is TRBJ1-1, with no clear D. Germline V gene lookup returns CDR1 MDHEN and CDR2 SYDVKM. The CDR3 totals 12 residues. The V end was cut by 5 bases, the J end by 4 bases, with 8 bases between. This CDR3 reads CASSKLGTEAFF. CDR3 nucleotides: TGTGCCAGCAGTAAGCTTGGCACTGAAGCTTTCTTT. The full variable domain, with the rest looked up from reference TRBV28 and TRBJ1-1, is DVKVTQSSRYLVKRTGEKVFLECVQDMDHENMFWYRQDPGLGLRLIYFSYDVKMKEKGDIPEGYSVSREKKERFSLILESASTNQTSMYLCASSKLGTEAFFGQGTRLTVV.